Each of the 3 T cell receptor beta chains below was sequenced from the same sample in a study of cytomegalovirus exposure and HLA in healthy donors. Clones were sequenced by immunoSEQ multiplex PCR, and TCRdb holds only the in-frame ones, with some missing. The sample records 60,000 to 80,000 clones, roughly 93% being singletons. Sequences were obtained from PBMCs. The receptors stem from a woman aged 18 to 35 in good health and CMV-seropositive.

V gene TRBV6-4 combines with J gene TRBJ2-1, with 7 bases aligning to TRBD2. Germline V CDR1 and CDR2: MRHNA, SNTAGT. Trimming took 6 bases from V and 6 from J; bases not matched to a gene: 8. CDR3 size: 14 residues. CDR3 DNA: TGTGCCAGCAGCCTTGTGGGGGAGGGCAATGAGCAGTTCTTC. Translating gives CASSLVGEGNEQFF.

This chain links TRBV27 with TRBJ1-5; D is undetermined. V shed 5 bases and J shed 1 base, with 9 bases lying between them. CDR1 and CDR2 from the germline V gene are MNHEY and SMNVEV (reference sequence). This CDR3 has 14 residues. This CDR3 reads CASSPRRSNQPQHF. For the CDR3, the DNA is TGTGCCAGCAGTCCTCGGAGGAGCAATCAGCCCCAGCATTTT.

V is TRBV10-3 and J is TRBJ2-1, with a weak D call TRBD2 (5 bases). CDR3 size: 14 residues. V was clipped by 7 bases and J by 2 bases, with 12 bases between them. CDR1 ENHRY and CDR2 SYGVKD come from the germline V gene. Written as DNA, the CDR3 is TGTGCCATCAAAGCGGCAGGAGCCTACAATGAGCAGTTCTTC. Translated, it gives CAIKAAGAYNEQFF.